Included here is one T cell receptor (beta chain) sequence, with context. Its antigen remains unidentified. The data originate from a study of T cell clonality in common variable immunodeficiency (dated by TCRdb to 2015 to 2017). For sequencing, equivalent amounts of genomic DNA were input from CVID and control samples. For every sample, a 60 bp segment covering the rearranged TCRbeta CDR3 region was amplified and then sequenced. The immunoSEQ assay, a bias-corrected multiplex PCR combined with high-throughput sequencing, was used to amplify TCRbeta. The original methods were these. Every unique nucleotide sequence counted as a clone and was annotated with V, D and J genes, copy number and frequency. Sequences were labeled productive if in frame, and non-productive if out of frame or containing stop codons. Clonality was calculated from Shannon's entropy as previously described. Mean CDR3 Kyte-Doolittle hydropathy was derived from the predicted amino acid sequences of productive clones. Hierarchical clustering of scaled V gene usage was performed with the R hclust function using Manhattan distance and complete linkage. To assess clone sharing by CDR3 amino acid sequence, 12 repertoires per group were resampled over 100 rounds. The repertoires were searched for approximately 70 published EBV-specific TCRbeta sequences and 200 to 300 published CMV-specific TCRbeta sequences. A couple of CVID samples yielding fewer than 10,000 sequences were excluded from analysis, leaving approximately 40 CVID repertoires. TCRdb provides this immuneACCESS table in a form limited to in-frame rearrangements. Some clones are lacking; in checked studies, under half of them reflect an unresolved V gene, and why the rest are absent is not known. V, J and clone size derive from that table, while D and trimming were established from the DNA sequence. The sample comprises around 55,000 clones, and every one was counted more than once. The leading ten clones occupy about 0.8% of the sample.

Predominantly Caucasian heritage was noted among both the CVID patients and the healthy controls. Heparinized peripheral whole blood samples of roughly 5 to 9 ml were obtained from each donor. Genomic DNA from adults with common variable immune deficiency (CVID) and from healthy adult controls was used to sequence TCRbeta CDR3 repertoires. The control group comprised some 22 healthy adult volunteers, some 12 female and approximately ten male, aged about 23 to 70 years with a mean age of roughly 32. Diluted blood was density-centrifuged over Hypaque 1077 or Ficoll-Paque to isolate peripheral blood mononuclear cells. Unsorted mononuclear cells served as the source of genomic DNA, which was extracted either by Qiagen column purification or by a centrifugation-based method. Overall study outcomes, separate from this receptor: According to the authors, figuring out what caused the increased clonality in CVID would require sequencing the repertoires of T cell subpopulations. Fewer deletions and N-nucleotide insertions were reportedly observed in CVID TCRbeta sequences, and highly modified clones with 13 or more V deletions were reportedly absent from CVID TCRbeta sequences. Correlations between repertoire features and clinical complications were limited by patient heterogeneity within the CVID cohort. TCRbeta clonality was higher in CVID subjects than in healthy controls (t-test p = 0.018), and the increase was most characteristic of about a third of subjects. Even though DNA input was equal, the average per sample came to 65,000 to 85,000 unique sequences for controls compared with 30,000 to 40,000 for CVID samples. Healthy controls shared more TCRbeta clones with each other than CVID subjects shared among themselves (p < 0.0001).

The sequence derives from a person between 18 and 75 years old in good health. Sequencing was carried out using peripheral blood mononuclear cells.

The sequenced CDR3 bases are TGTGCCAGCAGCTTATACGGGGGCACTGAA. This codes for CASSLYGGTE. The whole CDR3 reads CASSLYGGTEAFF. In this chain, TRBV7-9 is recombined with TRBJ1-1; TRBD1 is perhaps the D gene, given 5 matching bases. The read is 3 residues too short to cover the CDR3 end, so that end is filled in from the germline J gene. As encoded in the germline V gene (reference sequence), CDR1 is SEHNR while CDR2 is FQNEAQ. The CDR3, cysteine through phenylalanine, is 13 amino acids long. The 30 bases shown cover part of the CDR3, and their frame starts at base 1. Trimming removed 2 bases from V and 4 bases from J, leaving 8 bases between the germline ends.